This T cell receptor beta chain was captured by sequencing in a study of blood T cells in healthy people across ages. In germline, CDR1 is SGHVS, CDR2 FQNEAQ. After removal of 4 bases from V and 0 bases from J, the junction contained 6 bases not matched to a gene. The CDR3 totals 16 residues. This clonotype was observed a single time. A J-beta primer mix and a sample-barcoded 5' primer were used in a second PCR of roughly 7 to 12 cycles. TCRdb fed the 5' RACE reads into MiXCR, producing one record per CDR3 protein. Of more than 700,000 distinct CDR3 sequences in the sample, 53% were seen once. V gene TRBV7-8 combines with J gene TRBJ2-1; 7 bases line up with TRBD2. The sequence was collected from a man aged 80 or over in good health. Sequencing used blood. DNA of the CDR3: TGTGCCAGCAGCTCATTAGCGGGTCTCTCCTACAATGAGCAGTTCTTC. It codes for CASSSLAGLSYNEQFF.